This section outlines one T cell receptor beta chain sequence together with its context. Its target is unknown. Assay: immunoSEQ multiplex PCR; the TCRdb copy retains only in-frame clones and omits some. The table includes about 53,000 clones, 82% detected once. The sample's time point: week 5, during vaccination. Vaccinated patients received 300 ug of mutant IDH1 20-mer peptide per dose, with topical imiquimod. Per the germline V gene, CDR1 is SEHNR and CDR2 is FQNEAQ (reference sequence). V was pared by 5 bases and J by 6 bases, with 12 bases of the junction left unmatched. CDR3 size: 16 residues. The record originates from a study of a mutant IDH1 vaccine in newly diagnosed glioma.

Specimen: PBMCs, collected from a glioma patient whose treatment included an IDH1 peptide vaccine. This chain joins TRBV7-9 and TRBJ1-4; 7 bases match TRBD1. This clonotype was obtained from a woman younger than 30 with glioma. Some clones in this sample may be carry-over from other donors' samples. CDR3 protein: CASSLGNRGGDEKLFF. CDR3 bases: TGTGCCAGCAGCCTAGGCAACAGGGGAGGAGATGAAAAACTGTTTTTT.